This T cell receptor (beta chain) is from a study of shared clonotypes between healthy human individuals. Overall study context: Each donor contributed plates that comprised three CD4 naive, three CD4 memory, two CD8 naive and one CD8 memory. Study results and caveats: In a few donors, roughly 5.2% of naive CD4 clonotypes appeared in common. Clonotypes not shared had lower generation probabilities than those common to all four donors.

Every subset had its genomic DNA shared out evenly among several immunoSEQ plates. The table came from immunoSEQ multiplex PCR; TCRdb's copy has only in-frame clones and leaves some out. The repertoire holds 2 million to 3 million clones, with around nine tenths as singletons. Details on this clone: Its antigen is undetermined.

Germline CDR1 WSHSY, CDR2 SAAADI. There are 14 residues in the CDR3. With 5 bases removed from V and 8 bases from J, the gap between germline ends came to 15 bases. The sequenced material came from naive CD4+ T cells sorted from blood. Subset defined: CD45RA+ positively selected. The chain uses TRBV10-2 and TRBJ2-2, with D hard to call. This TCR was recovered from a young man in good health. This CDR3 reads CASSPGSGSGELFF. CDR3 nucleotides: TGCGCCAGCAGTCCTGGGTCGGGTTCAGGGGAGCTGTTTTTT.